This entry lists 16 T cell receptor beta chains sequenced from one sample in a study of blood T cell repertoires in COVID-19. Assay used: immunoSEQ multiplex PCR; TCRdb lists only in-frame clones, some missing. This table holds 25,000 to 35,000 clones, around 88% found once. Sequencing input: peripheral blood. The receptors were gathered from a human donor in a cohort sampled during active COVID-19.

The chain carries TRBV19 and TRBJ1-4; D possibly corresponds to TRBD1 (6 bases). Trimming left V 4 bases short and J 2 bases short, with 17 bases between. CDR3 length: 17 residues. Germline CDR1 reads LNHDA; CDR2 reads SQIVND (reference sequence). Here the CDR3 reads CASSTPRGGATNEKLFF. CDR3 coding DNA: TGTGCCAGTAGTACACCCCGGGGGGGGGCGACTAATGAAAAACTGTTTTTT.

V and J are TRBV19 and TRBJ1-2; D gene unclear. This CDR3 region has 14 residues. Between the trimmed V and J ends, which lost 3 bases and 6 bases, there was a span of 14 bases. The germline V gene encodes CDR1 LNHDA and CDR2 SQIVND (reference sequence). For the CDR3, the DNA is TGTGCCAGTAGTATCGGGAGGGAAAGGGATGGCTACACCTTC. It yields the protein CASSIGRERDGYTF.

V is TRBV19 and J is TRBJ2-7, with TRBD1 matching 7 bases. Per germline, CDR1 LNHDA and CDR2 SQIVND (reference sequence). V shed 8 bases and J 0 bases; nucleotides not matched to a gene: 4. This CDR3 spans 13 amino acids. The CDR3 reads CASRNRGSYEQYF. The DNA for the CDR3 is TGTGCCAGTCGTAACAGGGGCTCCTACGAGCAGTACTTC.

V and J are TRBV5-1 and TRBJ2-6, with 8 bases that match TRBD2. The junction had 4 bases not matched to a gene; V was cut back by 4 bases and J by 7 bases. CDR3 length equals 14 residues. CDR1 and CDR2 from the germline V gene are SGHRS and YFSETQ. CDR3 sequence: CASSRGGQANVLTF. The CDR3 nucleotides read TGCGCCAGCAGCCGGGGGGGCCAAGCCAACGTCCTGACTTTC.

For the CDR3, the DNA is TGTGCCACCAGTCGACAGAGCAATCAGCCCCAGCATTTT. Protein sequence: CATSRQSNQPQHF. The chain links TRBV15 to TRBJ1-5, with TRBD1 as a possible D gene (5 bases). This CDR3 contains 13 residues. With 6 bases removed from V and 1 base from J, the gap between germline ends came to 7 bases. The V gene's germline CDR1 is LNHNV and CDR2 YYDKDF (reference sequence).

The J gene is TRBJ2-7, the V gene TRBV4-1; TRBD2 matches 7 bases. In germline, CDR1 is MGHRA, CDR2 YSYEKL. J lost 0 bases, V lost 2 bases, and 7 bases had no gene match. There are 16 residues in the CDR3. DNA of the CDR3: TGCGCCAGCAGCCAATCTTGGCGGGGGAACTCCTACGAGCAGTACTTC. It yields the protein CASSQSWRGNSYEQYF.

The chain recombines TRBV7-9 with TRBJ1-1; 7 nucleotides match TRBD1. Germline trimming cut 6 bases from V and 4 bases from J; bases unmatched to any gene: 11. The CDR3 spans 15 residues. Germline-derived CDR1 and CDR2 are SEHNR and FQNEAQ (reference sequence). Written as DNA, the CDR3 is TGTGCCAGCAGATTGAGCCAGGGGGAGCTCACTGAAGCTTTCTTT. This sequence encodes CASRLSQGELTEAFF.

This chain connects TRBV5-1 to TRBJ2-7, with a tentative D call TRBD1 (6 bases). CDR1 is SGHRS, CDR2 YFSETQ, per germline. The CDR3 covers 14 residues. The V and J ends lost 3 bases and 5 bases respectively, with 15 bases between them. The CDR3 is CASSSSGAINEQYF. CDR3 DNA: TGCGCCAGCAGCTCTTCAGGGGCTATTAACGAGCAGTACTTC.

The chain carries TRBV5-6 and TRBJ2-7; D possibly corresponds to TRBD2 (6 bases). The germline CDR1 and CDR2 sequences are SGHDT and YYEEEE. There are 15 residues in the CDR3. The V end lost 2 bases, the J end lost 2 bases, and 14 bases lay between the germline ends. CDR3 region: CASSFGGGTAYEQYF. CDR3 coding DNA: TGTGCCAGCAGCTTCGGAGGCGGGACGGCCTACGAGCAGTACTTC.

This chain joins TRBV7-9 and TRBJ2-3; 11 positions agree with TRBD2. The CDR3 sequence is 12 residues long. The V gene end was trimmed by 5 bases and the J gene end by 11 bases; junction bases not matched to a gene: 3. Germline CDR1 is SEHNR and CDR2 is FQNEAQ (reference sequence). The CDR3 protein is CASSTTSGGQYF. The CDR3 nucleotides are TGTGCCAGCAGCACAACTAGCGGGGGGCAGTATTTT.

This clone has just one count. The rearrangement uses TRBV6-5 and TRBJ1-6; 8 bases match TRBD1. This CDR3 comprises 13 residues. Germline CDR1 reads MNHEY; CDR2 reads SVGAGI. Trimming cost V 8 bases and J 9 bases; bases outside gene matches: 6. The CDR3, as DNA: TGTGCCAGCTTAGGGACAGGAGGTTCACCCCTCCACTTT. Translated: CASLGTGGSPLHF.

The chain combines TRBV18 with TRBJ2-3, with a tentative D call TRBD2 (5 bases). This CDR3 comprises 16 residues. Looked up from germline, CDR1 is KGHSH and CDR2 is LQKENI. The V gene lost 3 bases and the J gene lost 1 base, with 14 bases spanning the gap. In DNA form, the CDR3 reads TGTGCCAGCTCACCTACCAGGACTTTCGGCACAGATACGCAGTATTTT. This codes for CASSPTRTFGTDTQYF.

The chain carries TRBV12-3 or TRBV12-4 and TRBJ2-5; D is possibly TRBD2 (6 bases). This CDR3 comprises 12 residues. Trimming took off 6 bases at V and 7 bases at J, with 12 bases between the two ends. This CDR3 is CASRREPGTQYF. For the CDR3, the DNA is TGTGCCAGCAGACGGGAGCCCGGGACCCAGTACTTC.

Written as DNA, the CDR3 is TGTGCCAGTAGTACCTCTTCCGGGACAGGGGGCGCGGAGTACTTC. This translates into CASSTSSGTGGAEYF. V gene TRBV19 combines with J gene TRBJ2-5, with 12 bases lining up with TRBD1. Losses at the gene ends were 4 bases for V and 12 bases for J; bases not matched to a gene: 12. The CDR3 loop spans 15 amino acids. Germline V CDR1 and CDR2: LNHDA, SQIVND (reference sequence).

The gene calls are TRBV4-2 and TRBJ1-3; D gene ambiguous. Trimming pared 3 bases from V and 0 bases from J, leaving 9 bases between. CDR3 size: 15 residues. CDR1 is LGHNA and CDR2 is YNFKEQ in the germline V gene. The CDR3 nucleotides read TGTGCCAGCAGCCAGGGCCTCAACTCTGGAAACACCATATATTTT. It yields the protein CASSQGLNSGNTIYF.

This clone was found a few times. The CDR3 nucleotides read TGTGCCAGTAGTATAGCAGGGAACACCGGGGAGCTGTTTTTT. It is translated as CASSIAGNTGELFF. The chain carries TRBV19 and TRBJ2-2; no firm D call. V gave up 1 base and J gave up 1 base, with 4 bases separating them. The CDR3 is 14 residues long. The germline CDR1 and CDR2 sequences are LNHDA and SQIVND (reference sequence).